This T cell receptor (beta chain) stems from a study of regulatory T cells in long-lasting Graves disease. On the study more broadly: Graves' patients diagnosed newly had used antithyroid drugs under 3 months.

Regarding time point: newly diagnosed GD, antithyroid drugs for less than 3 months. There was RNA extracted from PBMCs, and the TCR library was made from it. Sequencing libraries for TCR beta were prepared with iRepertoire HTBI primers and Arm-PCR of CDR3 regions. TCRdb used MiXCR to reprocess the multiplex PCR reads, holding one entry per CDR3 protein. The data hold around 250,000 distinct CDR3 sequences, with around a sixth observed a single time. This clonotype was counted many times. The same sample was also used in a study of T cells in Graves' hyperthyroidism and ophthalmopathy. As reported in that work: Clinical symptoms, serum thyroxine, TRAb, thyroid ultrasound and orbital computed tomography informed diagnoses. A model of 13 V-J pairs discriminated ophthalmopathy from stable hyperthyroidism.

The sample was peripheral blood mononuclear cells (PBMCs), taken at new diagnosis, from a patient treated with antithyroid drugs. This clonotype was sampled from a woman aged 25-40 years with Graves disease.

The CDR3 DNA reads TGTGCCAGCAGCTTAATCCGACGGAACAATGAAAAACTGTTTTTT. It codes for CASSLIRRNNEKLFF. The chain recombines TRBV7-2 with TRBJ1-4, with D uncertain. V dropped 2 bases and J dropped 5 bases, with 12 bases sitting between them. CDR1 is SGHTA and CDR2 is FQGNSA in the germline V gene. The CDR3 has 15 residues.